The clone carrying this T cell receptor beta chain has a handful of counts. Its specificity is unknown. Germline CDR1 reads SGHTA; CDR2 reads FQGNSA. This CDR3 spans 14 amino acids. V was cut by 6 bases and J by 2 bases, with 11 bases left in between. The protocol was immunoSEQ multiplex PCR, while the TCRdb copy is restricted to in-frame clones and leaves out a portion. The sample lists over 100,000 clones; just over 85% were seen once. The entry originates in a study of T cell responses to AZD1222 COVID-19 vaccine. Notes on the study in general: As reported, nearly half of all spike-specific TCRs target variant regions that are unmutated. At baseline, just a handful of AZD1222 recipients tested seropositive. There were mostly white British donors and more females than males, and clonal diversity was possibly underestimated.

This sequence joins TRBV7-2 and TRBJ1-3, with D possibly matching TRBD1 (6 bases). The sample here was peripheral blood, taken on day 0 of AZD1222 vaccination. This TCR was recovered from an adult in good health. CDR3: CASRAGVAGNTIYF. CDR3 nucleotides: TGTGCCAGCAGGGCAGGGGTGGCTGGAAACACCATATATTTT.